The 5 T cell receptor beta chains below all came from one sample that was sequenced in a study of blood T cell repertoires in COVID-19. TCRdb keeps only in-frame clones here, not all; method: immunoSEQ multiplex PCR. The table shows under 150,000 clones, with 84% occurring only once. Sequencing was done on a sample of peripheral blood. The receptors shown here come from a woman aged 60-75 years with acute or convalescent COVID-19.

V and J are TRBV4-3 and TRBJ2-5; maybe TRBD2 (6 bases). Looked up from germline, CDR1 is LGHNA and CDR2 is YSLEER. This CDR3 contains 12 residues. V lost 1 base, J lost 9 bases, and 9 bases lay in between. CDR3 sequence: CASSQGEAAQYF. The CDR3 nucleotides are TGCGCCAGCAGCCAAGGGGAGGCGGCCCAGTACTTC.

The count of this clone is one. V gene TRBV2 combines with J gene TRBJ1-5; 7 bases match TRBD1. CDR1 and CDR2 (germline): SNHLY, FYNNEI. This CDR3 is 14 amino acids long. The V segment lost 6 bases and the J segment 5 bases; nucleotides outside the gene matches: 7. The CDR3 region is CASSQDRSYQPQHF. The CDR3 region has the DNA TGTGCCAGCAGCCAGGACAGGAGTTATCAGCCCCAGCATTTT.

In this sample, this clone turned up once. V and J are TRBV5-1 and TRBJ2-1; TRBD1 is a possible D gene (5 bases). The V gene lost 0 bases and the J gene lost 6 bases, with 16 bases spanning the gap. The CDR3 is 16 residues long. Germline assignment: CDR1 SGHRS and CDR2 YFSETQ. The CDR3 is CASSLEGLPSGNEQFF. The CDR3, as DNA: TGCGCCAGCAGCTTGGAGGGGTTACCGTCCGGCAATGAGCAGTTCTTC.

In its sample, this clone was seen a few times. The V call is TRBV24-1, the J call TRBJ1-5, with 8 bases identical to TRBD1. This CDR3 is built from 13 residues. V lost 5 bases and J lost 7; bases outside the gene matches: 3. CDR1 is KGHDR and CDR2 is SFDVKD in the germline V gene. This CDR3 is CATSGTGWQPQHF. The CDR3 DNA follows: TGTGCCACCAGTGGGACAGGGTGGCAGCCCCAGCATTTT.

This chain connects TRBV5-1 to TRBJ2-2, with a tentative D call TRBD1 (6 bases). The CDR3 extends over 17 amino acids. V lost 5 bases and J lost 0, with 17 bases in between. CDR1 and CDR2 from the germline V gene are SGHRS and YFSETQ. In DNA form, the CDR3 reads TGCGCCAGCAGGCAGGGACACTTCGGGGCGAACACCGGGGAGCTGTTTTTT. Translation gives CASRQGHFGANTGELFF.